Below are 24 T cell receptor beta chains sequenced from a single sample in a study of blood T cell repertoires in COVID-19. Data came from immunoSEQ multiplex PCR; TCRdb stores just in-frame clones and leaves some out. Of 200,000 or so clones in the sample, about 88% were seen once. Material for sequencing was peripheral blood. The receptor source for this set is a middle-aged woman who had recovered from COVID-19.

The V and J genes are TRBV2 and TRBJ1-1; D ambiguous. The CDR3 is 11 amino acids. The germline gives CDR1 SNHLY, CDR2 FYNNEI. V lost 7 bases to trimming and J lost 3 bases, with 6 bases between them. In DNA form, the CDR3 reads TGTGCCAGCAATTTCTACACTGAAGCTTTCTTT. Translation: CASNFYTEAFF.

This chain links TRBV18 with TRBJ2-1, with a possible D match to TRBD2 (5 bases). The CDR3 has 16 residues. V lost 3 bases and J 4 bases, leaving 16 bases between the germline ends. Germline V gene sequence: CDR1 KGHSH, CDR2 LQKENI. DNA for the CDR3: TGTGCCAGCTCACCCCCACTGGGAGTAGAATACAATGAGCAGTTCTTC. As protein: CASSPPLGVEYNEQFF.

The chain joins TRBV18 to TRBJ2-1; 11 bases fit TRBD2. The CDR3 totals 16 residues. Per the germline V gene, CDR1 is KGHSH and CDR2 is LQKENI. V shed 2 bases, J shed 6 bases, and the junction held 6 bases outside the gene matches. The CDR3, as DNA: TGTGCCAGCTCACCAGGCGGACTAGCGGGTACCAATGAGCAGTTCTTC. As protein: CASSPGGLAGTNEQFF. Full variable domain (missing parts from reference TRBV18 and TRBJ2-1): NAGVMQNPRHLVRRRGQEARLRCSPMKGHSHVYWYRQLPEEGLKFMVYLQKENIIDESGMPKERFSAEFPKEGPSILRIQQVVRGDSAAYFCASSPGGLAGTNEQFFGPGTRLTVL.

The gene calls are TRBV3-1 (or the pseudogene TRBV3-2) and TRBJ1-2; D is uncertain. CDR1 and CDR2 from the germline V gene are LGHDT and YNNKEL (reference sequence). The germline V and J ends were trimmed by 5 bases and 0 bases, with 10 bases remaining between them. The length of the CDR3 is 14 residues. CDR3 amino acids: CASSFKQANYGYTF. The CDR3 region has the DNA TGTGCCAGCAGCTTTAAGCAGGCTAACTATGGCTACACCTTC.

With respect to this clone: At the DNA level, this CDR3 is encoded by other sequences in the same sample as well. The chain employs TRBV28 and TRBJ1-2; D possibly corresponds to TRBD1 (5 bases). The ends were cut back, 3 bases at V and 1 base at J, with 6 bases in the middle. Germline V gene data show CDR1 as MDHEN and CDR2 as SYDVKM. The CDR3 contains 13 residues. In nucleotides, the CDR3 is TGTGCCAGCAGTTTTAGGGGTAACTATGGCTACACCTTC. Its translation is CASSFRGNYGYTF.

This sequence joins TRBV2 and TRBJ1-2; D unclear. The CDR3 is 18 residues long. Per the germline V gene, CDR1 is SNHLY and CDR2 is FYNNEI. Trimming left V 3 bases short and J 2 bases short, with 22 bases between. CDR3 residues: CASSERQKVSPRNYGYTF. The CDR3 bases are TGTGCCAGCAGTGAGAGGCAAAAGGTGTCCCCTCGGAACTATGGCTACACCTTC.

The chain joins TRBV5-8 to TRBJ2-3, with D possibly matching TRBD1 (5 bases). Per germline, CDR1 SGHTS and CDR2 YDEGEE. Trimming cost V 6 bases and J 3 bases, with 11 bases left between them. This CDR3 is built from 13 residues. Here the CDR3 reads CASTPRETDTQYF. The DNA for the CDR3 is TGTGCCAGCACCCCCAGGGAAACAGATACGCAGTATTTT.

CDR3 sequence (DNA): TGCGCCAGCAGCCAAGAGTCAATTCTGGGGCGAGCAAGCTACGAGCAGTACTTC. Its protein is CASSQESILGRASYEQYF. This chain joins TRBV4-3 and TRBJ2-7; D perhaps matches TRBD1 (5 bases). The CDR3 covers 18 residues. The germline V gene has CDR1 LGHNA and CDR2 YSLEER. Trimming took 0 bases from V and 3 from J, leaving 21 bases between them.

The CDR3 reads CASSYGSSYNEQFF. The CDR3 DNA follows: TGTGCCAGCAGCTACGGGAGCTCCTACAATGAGCAGTTCTTC. This rearrangement joins TRBV5-8 to TRBJ2-1, with D perhaps matching TRBD2 (6 bases). Germline loops: CDR1 SGHTS, CDR2 YDEGEE. Deletions cut 3 bases from V and 0 bases from J, with 7 bases between. The CDR3 extends over 14 amino acids.

The chain employs TRBV20-1 and TRBJ1-1; D is perhaps TRBD1 (5 bases). CDR3 size: 14 residues. Between the trimmed V and J ends, which lost 3 bases and 1 base, there was a span of 12 bases. From germline, CDR1 is DFQATT and CDR2 SNEGSKA (reference sequence). In DNA form, the CDR3 reads TGCAGTGCTAGTAGTATTACAGGGAACACTGAAGCTTTCTTT. It is translated as CSASSITGNTEAFF.

In its sample, this clone ranks as medium-sized. The CDR3 DNA follows: TGTGCCAGCAGGACAGGACTGAACACTGAAGCTTTCTTT. Amino acid sequence: CASRTGLNTEAFF. The chain couples TRBV27 to TRBJ1-1, with D maybe TRBD1 (6 bases). Trimming shortened V by 6 bases and J by 0 bases, and 8 bases separated the two germline ends. The V gene's germline CDR1 is MNHEY and CDR2 SMNVEV (reference sequence). This CDR3 comprises 13 residues.

The chain recombines TRBV5-4 with TRBJ1-1; unclear D gene. Germline V CDR1 and CDR2: SGHNT, YYREEE (reference sequence). This CDR3 spans 12 amino acids. The ends were cut back, 0 bases at V and 7 bases at J, with 7 bases in the middle. CDR3 sequence reads: CASSLDAGEAFF. The CDR3 region has the DNA TGTGCCAGCAGCTTGGATGCCGGTGAAGCTTTCTTT.

V and J are TRBV11-1 and TRBJ1-2, with 10 bases matching TRBD1. The CDR3 consists of 14 residues. Trimming cost V 5 bases and J 3 bases; bases outside gene matches: 3. Per germline, CDR1 SGHAT and CDR2 FQDESV (reference sequence). CDR3 nucleotide sequence: TGTGCCAGCAGCCTAGGACAGGGGGACTATGGCTACACCTTC. The encoded protein is CASSLGQGDYGYTF.

This clone showed up just once. This chain connects TRBV2 to TRBJ2-5; 12 bases fit TRBD2. Trimming cost V 6 bases and J 5 bases; bases outside gene matches: 13. Looked up from germline, CDR1 is SNHLY and CDR2 is FYNNEI. The CDR3 spans 17 residues. CDR3 sequence: CASSEGLAGGPGETQYF. The CDR3 nucleotides are TGTGCCAGCAGCGAGGGGCTAGCGGGAGGGCCGGGGGAGACCCAGTACTTC.

In its sample, this clone was seen a few times. This chain uses TRBV19 with TRBJ2-2, with a weak D call TRBD1 (5 bases). Deletions cut 5 bases from V and 4 bases from J, with 14 bases between. The germline CDR1 and CDR2 sequences are LNHDA and SQIVND (reference sequence). CDR3 length: 15 residues. The CDR3 is CASSWGRTTTGELFF. As DNA, the CDR3 is TGTGCCAGTAGTTGGGGCAGGACGACCACCGGGGAGCTGTTTTTT.

The J gene is TRBJ2-7, the V gene TRBV3-1 (or the pseudogene TRBV3-2), with D perhaps matching TRBD2 (5 bases). This CDR3 spans 16 amino acids. Germline assignment: CDR1 LGHDT and CDR2 YNNKEL (reference sequence). V shed 1 base and J shed 3 bases, with 16 bases lying between them. CDR3 nucleotides: TGTGCCAGCAGCCAAGCCCGTTCTACAGACTACTACGAGCAGTACTTC. Its protein is CASSQARSTDYYEQYF.

The chain joins TRBV19 to TRBJ2-6; possibly TRBD1 for D (6 bases). Germline loops: CDR1 LNHDA, CDR2 SQIVND (reference sequence). V shed 6 bases and J shed 4 bases, with 13 bases lying between them. The CDR3 sequence is 15 residues long. The CDR3 DNA reads as TGTGCCAGTAGCCCCGACAGGTCCGGGGCCAACGTCCTGACTTTC. It translates to CASSPDRSGANVLTF.

This chain uses TRBV27 with TRBJ2-5; no definite D call. The CDR3 length is 13 residues. The V end lost 0 bases, the J end lost 6 bases, and 8 bases lay between the germline ends. Germline V lookup: CDR1 MNHEY, CDR2 SMNVEV (reference sequence). CDR3 sequence: CASSLSSYQTQYF. CDR3 sequence (DNA): TGTGCCAGCAGTTTATCGAGTTATCAGACCCAGTACTTC.

The J gene is TRBJ1-3, the V gene TRBV15; D gene ambiguous. The CDR3 contains 16 residues. The germline V and J ends were trimmed by 3 bases and 1 base, with 13 bases remaining between them. Germline V CDR1 and CDR2: LNHNV, YYDKDF (reference sequence). CDR3 protein: CATSSLRAGSGNTIYF. In DNA, the CDR3 is TGTGCCACCAGCAGTCTGAGGGCTGGTTCTGGAAACACCATATATTTT.

The chain links TRBV24-1 to TRBJ2-2, with TRBD2 identical over 9 bases. Germline loops: CDR1 KGHDR, CDR2 SFDVKD. The V gene end was trimmed by 0 bases and the J gene end by 3 bases; junction bases not matched to a gene: 1. The CDR3 length is 16 residues. CDR3: CATSDLLAGDTGELFF. The CDR3 DNA reads as TGTGCCACCAGTGATTTGTTAGCGGGAGACACCGGGGAGCTGTTTTTT.

The chain combines TRBV6-5 with TRBJ1-2, with 8 bases matching TRBD1. CDR1 MNHEY and CDR2 SVGAGI come from the germline V gene. CDR3 size: 13 residues. V lost 8 bases, J lost 6 bases, and 8 bases stayed unmatched. CDR3 bases: TGTGCCAGCGACCGGGACAGGAATAATGGCTACACCTTC. It yields the protein CASDRDRNNGYTF.

The gene calls are TRBV24-1 and TRBJ2-1; 9 bases are shared with TRBD2. Trimming removed 5 bases from V and 8 bases from J; junction bases left unmatched: 9. CDR1 is KGHDR and CDR2 is SFDVKD in the germline V gene. The CDR3 runs to 15 residues. The CDR3 bases are TGTGCCACCAGTGGATCTAGCGGGATTATACATGAGCAGTTCTTC. This sequence encodes CATSGSSGIIHEQFF.

The chain has TRBV5-1 and TRBJ2-5; 7 nucleotides match TRBD2. Per the germline V gene, CDR1 is SGHRS and CDR2 is YFSETQ. The V segment lost 2 bases and the J segment 5 bases; nucleotides outside the gene matches: 6. The CDR3 runs to 14 residues. CDR3 amino acids: CASSFSSGPETQYF. The CDR3 nucleotides are TGCGCCAGCAGCTTCAGTAGCGGGCCGGAGACCCAGTACTTC.

The chain combines TRBV27 with TRBJ1-2; 9 nucleotides match TRBD1. The CDR3 extends over 16 amino acids. The germline V gene encodes CDR1 MNHEY and CDR2 SMNVEV (reference sequence). Losses at the gene ends were 0 bases for V and 1 base for J; bases not matched to a gene: 3. The CDR3 DNA reads as TGTGCCAGCAGTTTATCTTGGGACAGGGTTAACTATGGCTACACCTTC. This gives the protein CASSLSWDRVNYGYTF.